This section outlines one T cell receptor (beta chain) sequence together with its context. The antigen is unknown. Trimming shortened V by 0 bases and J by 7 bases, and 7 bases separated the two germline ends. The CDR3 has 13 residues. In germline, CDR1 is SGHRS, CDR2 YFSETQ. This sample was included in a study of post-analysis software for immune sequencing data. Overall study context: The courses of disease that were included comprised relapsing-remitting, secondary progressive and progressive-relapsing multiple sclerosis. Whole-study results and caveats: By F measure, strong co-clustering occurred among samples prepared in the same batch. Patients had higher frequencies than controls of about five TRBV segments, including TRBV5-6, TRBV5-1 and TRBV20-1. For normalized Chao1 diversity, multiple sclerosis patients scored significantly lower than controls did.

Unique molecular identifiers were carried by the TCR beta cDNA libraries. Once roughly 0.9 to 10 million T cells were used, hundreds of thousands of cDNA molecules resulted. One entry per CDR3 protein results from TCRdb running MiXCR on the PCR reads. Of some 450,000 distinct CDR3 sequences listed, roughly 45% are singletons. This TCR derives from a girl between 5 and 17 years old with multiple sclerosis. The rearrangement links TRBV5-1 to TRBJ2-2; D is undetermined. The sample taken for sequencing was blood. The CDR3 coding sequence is TGCGCCAGCAGCTTGGCGATGGACGGGGAGCTGTTTTTT. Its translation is CASSLAMDGELFF.